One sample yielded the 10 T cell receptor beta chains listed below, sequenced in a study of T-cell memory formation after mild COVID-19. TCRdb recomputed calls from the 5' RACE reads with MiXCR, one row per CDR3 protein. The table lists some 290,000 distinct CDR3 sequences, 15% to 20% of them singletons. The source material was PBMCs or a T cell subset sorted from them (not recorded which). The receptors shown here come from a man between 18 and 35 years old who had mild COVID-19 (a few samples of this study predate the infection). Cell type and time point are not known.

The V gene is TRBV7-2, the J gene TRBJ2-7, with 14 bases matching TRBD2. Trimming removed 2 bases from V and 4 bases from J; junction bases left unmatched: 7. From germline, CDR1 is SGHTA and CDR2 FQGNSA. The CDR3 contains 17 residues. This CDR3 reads CASSLLPGLAGGYEQYV. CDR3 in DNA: TGTGCCAGCAGCTTATTACCCGGACTAGCGGGGGGATACGAGCAGTACGTC.

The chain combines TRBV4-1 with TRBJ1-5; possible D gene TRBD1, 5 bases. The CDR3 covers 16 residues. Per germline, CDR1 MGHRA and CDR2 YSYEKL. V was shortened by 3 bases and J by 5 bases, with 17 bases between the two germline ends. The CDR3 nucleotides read TGCGCCAGCAGCCAGAACGGGAGGCGGGGGGATCAGCCCCAGCATTTT. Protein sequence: CASSQNGRRGDQPQHF.

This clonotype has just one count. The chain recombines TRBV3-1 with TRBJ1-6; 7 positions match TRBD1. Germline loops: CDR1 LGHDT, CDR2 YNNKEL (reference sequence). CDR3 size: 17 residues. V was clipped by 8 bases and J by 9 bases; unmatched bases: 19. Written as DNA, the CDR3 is TGTGCCAGCTTTGGCCCGAGGGGGGGACCAGGGGGTTCACCCCTCCACTTT. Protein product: CASFGPRGGPGGSPLHF. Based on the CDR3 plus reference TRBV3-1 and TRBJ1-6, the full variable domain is DTAVSQTPKYLVTQMGNDKSIKCEQNLGHDTMYWYKQDSKKFLKIMFSYNNKELIINETVPNRFSPKSPDKAHLNLHINSLELGDSAVYFCASFGPRGGPGGSPLHFGNGTRLTVT.

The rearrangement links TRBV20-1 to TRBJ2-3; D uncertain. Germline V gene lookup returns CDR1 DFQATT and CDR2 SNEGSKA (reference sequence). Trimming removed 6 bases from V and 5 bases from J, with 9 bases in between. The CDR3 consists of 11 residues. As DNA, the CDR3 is TGCAGTGCGGGTGGACGAGATACGCAGTATTTT. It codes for CSAGGRDTQYF.

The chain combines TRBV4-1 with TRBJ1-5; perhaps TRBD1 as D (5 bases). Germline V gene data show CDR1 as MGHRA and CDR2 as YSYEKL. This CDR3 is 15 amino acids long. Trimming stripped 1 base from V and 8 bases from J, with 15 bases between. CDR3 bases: TGCGCCAGCAGCCAAGGGAGCGGGACTTCTAAGCCCCAGCATTTT. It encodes CASSQGSGTSKPQHF.

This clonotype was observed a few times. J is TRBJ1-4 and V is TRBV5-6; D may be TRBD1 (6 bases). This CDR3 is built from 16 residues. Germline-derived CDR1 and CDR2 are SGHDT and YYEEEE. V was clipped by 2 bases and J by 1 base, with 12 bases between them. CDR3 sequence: CASSFLTGKTNEKLFF. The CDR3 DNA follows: TGTGCCAGCAGCTTTCTCACAGGGAAAACTAATGAAAAACTGTTTTTT.

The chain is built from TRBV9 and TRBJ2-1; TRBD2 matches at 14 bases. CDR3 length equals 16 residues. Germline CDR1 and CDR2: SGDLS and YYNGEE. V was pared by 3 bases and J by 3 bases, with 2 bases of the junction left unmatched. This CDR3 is CASSGGLAGVYNEQFF. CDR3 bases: TGTGCCAGCAGCGGGGGACTAGCGGGGGTCTACAATGAGCAGTTCTTC.

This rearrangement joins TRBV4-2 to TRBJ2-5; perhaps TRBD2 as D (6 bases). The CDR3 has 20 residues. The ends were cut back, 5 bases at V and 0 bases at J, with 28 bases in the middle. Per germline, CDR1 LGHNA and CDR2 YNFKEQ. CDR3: CASSSGGVISDRTYQETQYF. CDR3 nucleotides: TGTGCCAGCAGCTCCGGGGGTGTGATCAGTGACAGAACGTACCAAGAGACCCAGTACTTC.

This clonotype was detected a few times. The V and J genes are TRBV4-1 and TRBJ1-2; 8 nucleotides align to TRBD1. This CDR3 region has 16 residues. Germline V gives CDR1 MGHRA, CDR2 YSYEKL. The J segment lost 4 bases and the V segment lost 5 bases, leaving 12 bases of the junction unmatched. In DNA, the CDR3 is TGCGCCAGCAGCACCCGGACAGGGCCGGGAGTCTATGGCTACACCTTC. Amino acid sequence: CASSTRTGPGVYGYTF.

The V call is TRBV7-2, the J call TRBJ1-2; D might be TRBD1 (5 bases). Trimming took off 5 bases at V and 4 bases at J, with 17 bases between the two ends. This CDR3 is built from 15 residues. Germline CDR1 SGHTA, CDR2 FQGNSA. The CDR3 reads CASSPSPGRVYGYTF. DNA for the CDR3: TGTGCCAGCAGCCCTTCGCCGGGGCGGGTCTATGGCTACACCTTC.